This T cell receptor (beta chain) is from a study of blood T cell repertoires in COVID-19. The overall study: The cDNA or gDNA used as material had been derived from T cells, B-cell-depleted T cells, or PBMCs.

Germline V gene lookup returns CDR1 SGHRS and CDR2 YFSETQ. J gave up 3 bases and V 4 bases, and 18 bases lay outside the gene matches. This CDR3 has 19 amino acids. Assay: immunoSEQ multiplex PCR; the TCRdb copy retains only in-frame clones and omits some. The top ten hold roughly a tenth of the sample, which has about 240,000 clones, just under 85% seen once. The sample comprised peripheral blood. The clonotype comes from a woman of 80 years or more with acute or convalescent COVID-19. The chain employs TRBV5-1 and TRBJ2-7; 11 bases align to TRBD2. CDR3: CASSPRRDIGTSGVYEQYF. The CDR3 region has the DNA TGCGCCAGCAGCCCGAGACGGGACATCGGGACTAGCGGAGTCTACGAGCAGTACTTC.